This entry concerns a single TCR beta chain. This record comes from a study of blood T cell repertoires in COVID-19. Background on the study: Collection of acute and convalescent COVID-19 samples took place in the United States, Italy and Spain. From T cells, B-cell-depleted T cells, or PBMCs came the material, which was cDNA or gDNA.

In the authors' methods: Scientists estimated how many nucleated cells there were by amplifying reference gene primers. The table came from immunoSEQ multiplex PCR; TCRdb's copy has only in-frame clones and leaves some out. The V and J calls and the clone size are those of that table, but D and trimming were determined from the DNA. The table records fewer than 150,000 clones, 85% to 90% of them present only once. Between the trimmed V and J ends, which lost 0 bases and 8 bases, there was a span of 15 bases. In germline, CDR1 is SGHKS, CDR2 YYEKEE (reference sequence). The CDR3 sequence is 15 residues long.

J is TRBJ2-1 and V is TRBV5-5; D is undetermined. The clonotype originates from a woman over 75 with acute or convalescent COVID-19. The source material was peripheral blood. This CDR3 is CASSLEWLPSDEQFF. As DNA, the CDR3 is TGTGCCAGCAGCTTGGAATGGCTCCCGAGCGATGAGCAGTTCTTC. The full variable domain, completed using reference TRBV5-5 and TRBJ2-1, is DAGVTQSPTHLIKTRGQQVTLRCSPISGHKSVSWYQQVLGQGPQFIFQYYEKEERGRGNFPDRFSARQFPNYSSELNVNALLLGDSALYLCASSLEWLPSDEQFFGPGTRLTVL.